This T cell receptor beta chain was recorded in a study of shared clonotypes between healthy human individuals. General study results and limits: Sequencing depth was a factor that was expected to affect clonotype sharing among donors.

Comments on this clone: Its target is not known. The same CDR3 can be traced to other DNA sequences in this sample.

Deep level was the assay's run setting. Measured with immunoSEQ multiplex PCR; TCRdb has only the in-frame clones, and not every one. The sample records around 690,000 clones, around 91% being singletons. Germline V gene lookup returns CDR1 MNHEY and CDR2 SVGAGI. The CDR3 totals 13 residues. Trimming left V 3 bases short and J 5 bases short, with 10 bases between. The TCR sequence derives from a man aged 18 to 30 in good health. Some clones in this sample may be carry-over from other donors' samples. The chain combines TRBV6-5 with TRBJ1-2; D unclear. The sample consisted of memory CD8+ T cells from PBMCs. Subset described: CD45RO+ cells pooled with CCR7-negative TemRA cells. The CDR3 sequence is CASSYSRNYGYTF. CDR3 DNA: TGTGCCAGCAGTTATAGCAGGAATTATGGCTACACCTTC.